The clone carrying this T cell receptor beta chain has a handful of counts. Its target is not known. These data are taken from a study of cytomegalovirus exposure and HLA in healthy donors. Study-wide points: There were several of the most significant clusters that appeared linked to common viral pathogens in a later analysis. Later analysis found that TCR beta chains associated with HLA were more clonally expanded than other, equally common chains. Previously analyzed data showed that most TCR beta V segments were productive at a frequency of about 87% or about 30%.

The PCR used 60 Vbeta and 13 Jbeta primers. Clones were sequenced by immunoSEQ multiplex PCR, and TCRdb holds only the in-frame ones, with some missing. The sample carries roughly 190,000 clones, more than 70% recorded once. Germline CDR1 SEHNR, CDR2 FQNEAQ (reference sequence). The CDR3 covers 17 residues. J gave up 0 bases and V 5 bases, and 7 bases lay outside the gene matches. The chain is built from TRBV7-9 and TRBJ2-3, with 11 bases identical to TRBD2. The sample was PBMCs. This receptor was taken from a woman aged 40-49 years in good health and CMV-seronegative. The chain's CDR3 is CASSRTSGPSSTDTQYF. In DNA form, the CDR3 reads TGTGCCAGCAGCCGGACTAGCGGGCCCTCTAGCACAGATACGCAGTATTTT.